The rows below give T cell receptor beta chains drawn from one sample of a study of cytomegalovirus exposure and HLA in healthy donors. Method: immunoSEQ multiplex PCR; TCRdb's copy keeps in-frame clones and lacks some. The data contain some 190,000 clones, around four fifths of them seen just once; the ten biggest clones take up roughly 1.5%. Sample: PBMCs. The receptor source for this set is a man between 18 and 29 years old in good health and CMV-seronegative. Both conserved end residues are trimmed from each CDR3.

V: TRBV7-9
J: TRBJ2-7
CDR3: ASSHGWDEQY

V: TRBV4-1
J: TRBJ1-1
CDR3: ASSQPGVSGEAF

V: TRBV14
J: TRBJ1-5
CDR3: ASSQVHTQGRHSNQPQH

V: TRBV29-1
J: TRBJ2-1
CDR3: SVGREQGEQF

V: TRBV25-1
J: TRBJ1-5
CDR3: ASRGTGADNQPQH

V: TRBV13
J: TRBJ1-2
CDR3: ASSRDRGRGYT

V: TRBV19
J: TRBJ1-1
CDR3: ASSILLNTEAF

V: TRBV4-2
J: TRBJ1-2
CDR3: ASSQVGGYSTNTGFT

V: TRBV7-6
J: TRBJ1-5
CDR3: ASSLAPPGQGNQPQH

V: TRBV6-1
J: TRBJ2-3
CDR3: ASRGQGAGDTQY

V: TRBV15
J: TRBJ2-7
CDR3: ATSRQGQGASEQY

V: TRBV11-2
J: TRBJ2-5
CDR3: ASSLSTEETQY

V: TRBV27
J: TRBJ1-6
CDR3: ASSSNRGPPLH

V: TRBV7-9
J: TRBJ1-5
CDR3: ASSLGEGSNQPQH

V: TRBV9
J: TRBJ2-3
CDR3: ASSEGTSGPTDTQY

V: TRBV20-1
J: TRBJ1-2
CDR3: SARDQGYT

V: TRBV9
J: .
CDR3: ASSYRDYVYEQY

V: TRBV4-2
J: TRBJ2-7
CDR3: ASSQDPGLAADEQY

V: TRBV6-5
J: TRBJ2-7
CDR3: ASSHDRVHEQY

V: TRBV7-9
J: TRBJ2-3
CDR3: ASRGQGFTDTQY